A single sample gave rise to the 3 T cell receptor beta chains below, sequenced in a study of cytomegalovirus exposure and HLA in healthy donors. The PCR had 60 Vbeta and 13 Jbeta primers. Sequencing used immunoSEQ multiplex PCR; TCRdb keeps in-frame clones, though not all of them. The sample contains 95,000 to 150,000 clones, around 76% of which appear only once. Sample: PBMCs. These TCRs come from a man between 60 and 75 years old in good health and CMV-seropositive.

CDR3 amino acids: CASSGPRDRGPNSNQPQHF. CDR3 sequence (DNA): TGTGCCAGCAGTGGGCCCCGGGACAGGGGGCCGAATAGCAATCAGCCCCAGCATTTT. The chain recombines TRBV2 with TRBJ1-5; 12 nucleotides match TRBD1. Germline-derived CDR1 and CDR2 are SNHLY and FYNNEI. V trimming: 4 bases; J trimming: 0 bases; junction bases outside the gene matches: 10. The CDR3 has 19 residues.

The V gene is TRBV15, the J gene TRBJ1-1, with 7 bases fitting TRBD1. The V segment lost 5 bases and the J segment 1 base; nucleotides outside the gene matches: 13. The germline V gene has CDR1 LNHNV and CDR2 YYDKDF (reference sequence). This CDR3 has 17 residues. This chain's CDR3 is CATSPRQGLVPNTEAFF. The CDR3 DNA reads TGTGCCACCAGCCCCCGACAGGGACTTGTCCCGAACACTGAAGCTTTCTTT. Looking up the rest from reference TRBV15 and TRBJ1-1 gives the full variable domain: DAMVIQNPRYQVTQFGKPVTLSCSQTLNHNVMYWYQQKSSQAPKLLFHYYDKDFNNEADTPDNFQSRRPNTSFCFLDIRSPGLGDTAMYLCATSPRQGLVPNTEAFFGQGTRLTVV.

This chain connects TRBV7-2 to TRBJ1-1; TRBD1 matches 10 bases. The germline CDR1 and CDR2 sequences are SGHTA and FQGNSA. This CDR3 has 14 amino acids. Trimming took 5 bases from V and 4 from J; bases not matched to a gene: 4. In nucleotides, the CDR3 is TGTGCCAGCAGCGCCTGGACAGGGGGCACTGAAGCTTTCTTT. Translation: CASSAWTGGTEAFF.